This paragraph reports one T cell receptor beta chain. No antigen is known for it. This sample stems from a study of long-term antiretroviral therapy in people with HIV. Whole-study findings and limits: HIV repertoires covered narrower CDR3 length ranges than controls did. Pre-ART clonal expansion yielded clones that dominated the repertoire at all time points. Transplant-donor-level diversity was not reached after ART, though diversity increased.

Researchers report immunoSEQ v3.0 was run at survey level. The protocol was immunoSEQ multiplex PCR, while the TCRdb copy is restricted to in-frame clones and leaves out a portion. The sample holds tens of thousands of clones; less than 90% are singletons and the top ten take around 3.7%. CDR3 size: 16 residues. V shed 3 bases and J shed 0 bases, with 15 bases lying between them. Germline-derived CDR1 and CDR2 are SGDLS and YYNGEE. Every one of the donors gave at least one pre-ART PBMC sample and at least two post-ART PBMC samples. Sequenced here: unsorted PBMCs, sampled 1.9 years after starting antiretroviral therapy. This rearrangement joins TRBV9 to TRBJ1-2, with D unclear. The sequence derives from a woman aged 50 to 60 with HIV. The chain's CDR3 is CASSAPVTWANYGYTF. As DNA, the CDR3 is TGTGCCAGCAGCGCCCCGGTTACGTGGGCTAACTATGGCTACACCTTC.